Listed below are T cell receptor beta chains from one sample, sequenced in a study of shared clonotypes between healthy human individuals. Data came from immunoSEQ multiplex PCR; TCRdb stores just in-frame clones and leaves some out. Of roughly 2 million clones in the sample, approximately 95% were seen once. Sequencing used naive CD8+ T cells sorted from blood. The source of these receptors is a man aged 18 to 29 in good health. Both conserved end residues are part of each CDR3. The D gene is left open where the match is weak. A row's size may be missing; if present it is once, few, many or a size class.

clone_size: once
j_call: TRBJ2-3
d_call: NA
v_call: TRBV10-3
cdr3_aa: CAISDEEGFDTDTQYF
cdr3_nt: TGTGCCATCAGTGACGAAGAGGGTTTTGACACAGATACGCAGTATTTT

clone_size: NA
j_call: TRBJ2-7
d_call: NA
v_call: TRBV7-8
cdr3_aa: CASSPDNYEQYF
cdr3_nt: TGTGCCAGCAGCCCGGACAACTACGAGCAGTACTTC

clone_size: NA
j_call: TRBJ2-7
d_call: NA
v_call: TRBV6-5
cdr3_aa: CASSSTMGLRVEQYF
cdr3_nt: TGTGCCAGCAGCTCTACAATGGGACTTAGAGTCGAGCAGTACTTC

clone_size: NA
j_call: TRBJ1-6
d_call: NA
v_call: TRBV9
cdr3_aa: CASSVGEGVNSPLHF
cdr3_nt: TGTGCCAGCAGCGTAGGGGAGGGGGTGAATTCACCCCTCCACTTT

clone_size: once
j_call: TRBJ2-7
d_call: NA
v_call: TRBV19
cdr3_aa: CASSEWGASYEQYF
cdr3_nt: TGTGCCAGTAGTGAATGGGGGGCCTCCTACGAGCAGTACTTC

clone_size: NA
j_call: TRBJ2-5
d_call: NA
v_call: TRBV11-2
cdr3_aa: CASSFLGGWETQYF
cdr3_nt: TGTGCCAGCAGCTTTTTGGGGGGCTGGGAGACCCAGTACTTC

clone_size: NA
j_call: TRBJ1-2
d_call: TRBD1
v_call: TRBV29-1
cdr3_aa: CSVEDFWDSANYGYTF
cdr3_nt: TGCAGCGTTGAAGATTTCTGGGACAGCGCTAACTATGGCTACACCTTC

clone_size: NA
j_call: TRBJ2-1
d_call: TRBD2
v_call: TRBV27
cdr3_aa: CASSPRYLGGPYNEQFF
cdr3_nt: TGTGCCAGCAGTCCCAGGTATCTGGGAGGGCCTTACAATGAGCAGTTCTTC

clone_size: NA
j_call: TRBJ1-2
d_call: NA
v_call: TRBV5-8
cdr3_aa: CASRPRGENYGYTF
cdr3_nt: TGTGCCAGCAGGCCCCGGGGGGAAAACTATGGCTACACCTTC

clone_size: NA
j_call: TRBJ1-3
d_call: NA
v_call: TRBV27
cdr3_aa: CASSRDSSSGNTIYF
cdr3_nt: TGTGCCAGCAGTCGGGATTCAAGCTCTGGAAACACCATATATTTT

clone_size: NA
j_call: TRBJ2-7
d_call: NA
v_call: TRBV18
cdr3_aa: CASSLSRTELRSSYEQYF
cdr3_nt: TGTGCCAGCTCGCTATCCCGTACTGAGCTAAGGAGCTCCTACGAGCAGTACTTC

clone_size: NA
j_call: TRBJ1-1
d_call: NA
v_call: TRBV19
cdr3_aa: CASTRIGGMYDGAFF
cdr3_nt: TGTGCCAGTACCCGCATAGGGGGAATGTACGATGGAGCTTTCTTT

clone_size: NA
j_call: TRBJ2-7
d_call: NA
v_call: TRBV11-2
cdr3_aa: CASSLGAGYEQYF
cdr3_nt: TGTGCCAGCAGCCTAGGGGCGGGCTACGAGCAGTACTTC

clone_size: NA
j_call: TRBJ1-1
d_call: TRBD1
v_call: TRBV4-1
cdr3_aa: CASSQGDSSEAFF
cdr3_nt: TGCGCCAGCAGCCAAGGGGACAGTTCAGAAGCTTTCTTT

clone_size: NA
j_call: TRBJ2-3
d_call: TRBD2
v_call: TRBV7-9
cdr3_aa: CASSLDSGKGNTQYF
cdr3_nt: TGTGCCAGCAGCTTAGATAGCGGGAAGGGGAATACGCAGTATTTT

clone_size: NA
j_call: TRBJ2-5
d_call: NA
v_call: TRBV7-6
cdr3_aa: CASSLVAGSGYQETQYF
cdr3_nt: TGTGCCAGCAGCTTAGTCGCGGGGTCGGGGTACCAAGAGACCCAGTACTTC

clone_size: NA
j_call: TRBJ2-3
d_call: NA
v_call: TRBV30
cdr3_aa: CAWSVDTQYF
cdr3_nt: TGTGCCTGGAGTGTAGATACGCAGTATTTT

clone_size: NA
j_call: TRBJ2-2
d_call: NA
v_call: TRBV6-6
cdr3_aa: CASGRANTGELFF
cdr3_nt: TGTGCCAGCGGGAGAGCGAACACCGGGGAGCTGTTTTTT

clone_size: NA
j_call: TRBJ1-2
d_call: TRBD1
v_call: TRBV5-4
cdr3_aa: CASSLSGGGYTF
cdr3_nt: TGTGCCAGCAGCCTCTCAGGGGGAGGCTACACCTTC

clone_size: few
j_call: TRBJ2-7
d_call: NA
v_call: TRBV19
cdr3_aa: CAWRGTHEQYF
cdr3_nt: TGTGCCTGGAGGGGGACCCACGAGCAGTACTTC

clone_size: NA
j_call: TRBJ1-2
d_call: NA
v_call: TRBV19
cdr3_aa: CASSAPGTENPNWGYTF
cdr3_nt: TGTGCCAGTAGTGCCCCCGGGACGGAGAACCCTAACTGGGGCTACACCTTC

clone_size: NA
j_call: TRBJ2-7
d_call: NA
v_call: TRBV7-6
cdr3_aa: CASSPQGGGYEQYF
cdr3_nt: TGTGCCAGCAGCCCCCAGGGGGGGGGCTACGAGCAGTACTTC

clone_size: NA
j_call: TRBJ2-1
d_call: TRBD1
v_call: TRBV5-1
cdr3_aa: CASSLGGTGDYNEQFF
cdr3_nt: TGCGCCAGCAGCTTGGGCGGGACAGGGGACTACAATGAGCAGTTCTTC

clone_size: once
j_call: TRBJ2-7
d_call: NA
v_call: TRBV18
cdr3_aa: CASSLPPPDEQYF
cdr3_nt: TGTGCCAGCTCACTCCCCCCGCCGGACGAGCAGTACTTC

clone_size: NA
j_call: TRBJ2-7
d_call: NA
v_call: TRBV5-6
cdr3_aa: CASSDVDLSYEQYF
cdr3_nt: TGTGCCAGCAGCGACGTGGATCTCTCCTACGAGCAGTACTTC

clone_size: NA
j_call: TRBJ2-4
d_call: NA
v_call: TRBV5-8
cdr3_aa: CASRNRKTKNIQYF
cdr3_nt: TGTGCCAGCAGAAACAGGAAGACCAAAAACATTCAGTACTTC

clone_size: NA
j_call: TRBJ1-2
d_call: NA
v_call: TRBV5-6
cdr3_aa: CASSLNFGEGDNYGYTF
cdr3_nt: TGTGCCAGCAGCTTGAATTTCGGGGAGGGGGATAACTATGGCTACACCTTC

clone_size: NA
j_call: TRBJ1-1
d_call: NA
v_call: TRBV7-9
cdr3_aa: CASSPPGAMNTEAFF
cdr3_nt: TGTGCCAGCAGCCCCCCCGGGGCCATGAACACTGAAGCTTTCTTT

clone_size: NA
j_call: TRBJ2-1
d_call: NA
v_call: TRBV4-3
cdr3_aa: CASSQERGRGRNEQFF
cdr3_nt: TGCGCCAGCAGCCAAGAGAGGGGGAGAGGGAGGAATGAGCAGTTCTTC

clone_size: NA
j_call: TRBJ1-5
d_call: NA
v_call: TRBV6-1
cdr3_aa: CASSLDSNNQPQHF
cdr3_nt: TGTGCCAGCAGCCTGGACAGCAACAATCAGCCCCAGCATTTT

clone_size: NA
j_call: TRBJ1-6
d_call: NA
v_call: TRBV2
cdr3_aa: CASKEGVAGAESPLHF
cdr3_nt: TGTGCCAGCAAAGAGGGCGTTGCCGGGGCGGAATCACCCCTCCACTTT

clone_size: NA
j_call: TRBJ2-1
d_call: TRBD2
v_call: TRBV6-4
cdr3_aa: CASSDYSGAYNEQFF
cdr3_nt: TGTGCCAGCAGTGACTATAGCGGGGCCTACAATGAGCAGTTCTTC

clone_size: NA
j_call: TRBJ2-2
d_call: NA
v_call: TRBV6-5
cdr3_aa: CASSYGTVTGELFF
cdr3_nt: TGTGCCAGCAGTTACGGGACGGTAACCGGGGAGCTGTTTTTT

clone_size: NA
j_call: TRBJ2-7
d_call: TRBD1
v_call: TRBV10-2
cdr3_aa: CASSESRQGNYEQYF
cdr3_nt: TGCGCCAGCAGTGAGTCGAGACAGGGAAACTACGAGCAGTACTTC

clone_size: NA
j_call: TRBJ2-1
d_call: TRBD2
v_call: TRBV4-1
cdr3_aa: CASSQAWGREDNEQFF
cdr3_nt: TGCGCCAGCAGCCAAGCTTGGGGGAGGGAGGACAATGAGCAGTTCTTC

clone_size: NA
j_call: TRBJ2-5
d_call: TRBD1
v_call: TRBV4-1
cdr3_aa: CASSRLDRDGETQYF
cdr3_nt: TGCGCCAGCAGTCGCTTAGACAGGGACGGGGAGACCCAGTACTTC

clone_size: NA
j_call: TRBJ2-3
d_call: TRBD1
v_call: TRBV29-1
cdr3_aa: CSVGQGFADTQYF
cdr3_nt: TGCAGCGTTGGACAGGGGTTCGCAGATACGCAGTATTTT

clone_size: NA
j_call: TRBJ2-3
d_call: TRBD2
v_call: TRBV29-1
cdr3_aa: CSVSLAGVKPSTDTQYF
cdr3_nt: TGCAGCGTTTCGTTAGCGGGGGTTAAGCCTAGCACAGATACGCAGTATTTT

clone_size: NA
j_call: TRBJ2-5
d_call: NA
v_call: TRBV4-1
cdr3_aa: CASSQVSDRSQETQYF
cdr3_nt: TGCGCCAGCAGCCAGGTTTCTGACAGGTCTCAAGAGACCCAGTACTTC

clone_size: once
j_call: TRBJ1-1
d_call: NA
v_call: TRBV4-1
cdr3_aa: CASSQESLGTEAFF
cdr3_nt: TGCGCCAGCAGCCAAGAGAGTTTGGGGACTGAAGCTTTCTTT

clone_size: NA
j_call: TRBJ2-2
d_call: NA
v_call: TRBV2
cdr3_aa: CASRVAGTNTGELFF
cdr3_nt: TGTGCCAGCAGGGTTGCGGGGACTAACACCGGGGAGCTGTTTTTT

clone_size: NA
j_call: TRBJ2-7
d_call: NA
v_call: TRBV7-6
cdr3_aa: CASSRHSSYEQYF
cdr3_nt: TGTGCCAGCAGCCGGCATAGCTCCTACGAGCAGTACTTC

clone_size: NA
j_call: TRBJ2-7
d_call: NA
v_call: TRBV6-6
cdr3_aa: CASSYGEYEQYF
cdr3_nt: TGTGCCAGCAGTTACGGGGAATACGAGCAGTACTTC

clone_size: NA
j_call: TRBJ2-1
d_call: NA
v_call: TRBV9
cdr3_aa: CASSVVEDHEQFF
cdr3_nt: TGTGCCAGCAGCGTAGTCGAGGACCATGAGCAGTTCTTC